This T cell receptor beta chain emerged from a study of T cells in Graves' hyperthyroidism and ophthalmopathy. RNA transcripts were the template for amplifying TCR beta CDR3 regions. RT-PCR in the first round (using the HTBI primer set) targeted the TCR CDR3. A single record per CDR3 protein comes from TCRdb applying MiXCR to the multiplex PCR reads. This sample carries fewer than 650,000 distinct CDR3 sequences, approximately 15% of them seen once, and the ten largest clones take almost 6%. Those with hyperthyroidism were 18 to 65 years old, newly diagnosed, and ill for under 2 months. This clonotype was counted many times. Its antigen is not identified. Germline lookup yields CDR1 DFQATT and CDR2 SNEGSKA (reference sequence). V lost 1 base and J lost 5; bases outside the gene matches: 2. The CDR3 extends over 14 amino acids. Findings of the study overall: Within blood appeared most thyroid clonotypes that had expanded above 0.001. Ophthalmopathy onset followed model prediction by a median approximately seven months.

This clonotype originated in a woman aged 25 to 39 with Graves' hyperthyroidism that later progressed to Graves' ophthalmopathy. The sequenced sample consisted of blood. V is TRBV20-1 and J is TRBJ1-6; 7 nucleotides agree with TRBD1. The CDR3 sequence is CSARGDRDNSPLHF. The CDR3, as DNA: TGCAGTGCTAGAGGCGACAGGGATAATTCACCCCTCCACTTT.